These 5 T cell receptor beta chains came from one sample sequenced in a study of response to subunit inactivated influenza vaccine. TCRdb reprocessed the RT-PCR reads with MiXCR, giving one entry per CDR3 protein. The repertoire has hundreds of thousands of distinct CDR3 sequences, roughly 13% of them found once; the top ten carry around 6.5%. Material: PBMCs from blood, obtained about 14 days before vaccination. The receptor set was obtained from a man aged 50 or older who received an inactivated influenza vaccine.

This clonotype came up a few times. The rearrangement links TRBV7-8 to TRBJ2-5, with D possibly TRBD2 on 6 matching bases. The CDR3 consists of 13 residues. Germline V CDR1 and CDR2: SGHVS, FQNEAQ. V lost 5 bases and J 5 bases, leaving 12 bases between the germline ends. DNA for the CDR3: TGTGCCAGCAGCCTCGGGACTTCTGAGACCCAGTACTTC. Translating gives CASSLGTSETQYF.

J is TRBJ1-1 and V is TRBV6-2 or TRBV6-3, with 10 bases aligning to TRBD1. Germline lookup yields CDR1 MNHEY and CDR2 SVGEGT. The CDR3 is made up of 16 amino acids. V was pared by 0 bases and J by 4 bases, with 5 bases of the junction left unmatched. CDR3 nucleotides: TGTGCCAGCAGTTACTCACGACAGGGGGCAGGCACTGAAGCTTTCTTT. This encodes CASSYSRQGAGTEAFF.

The table lists this clonotype with a few counts. Here the CDR3 DNA reads TGTGCCAGCAGCCAAGGACAGGGGTACGGTACCGGGGAGCTGTTTTTT. It translates to CASSQGQGYGTGELFF. V usage is TRBV4-2 and J usage is TRBJ2-2; TRBD1 aligns across 8 bases. The junction had 6 bases not matched to a gene; V was cut back by 1 base and J by 5 bases. This CDR3 spans 16 amino acids. Germline lookup yields CDR1 LGHNA and CDR2 YNFKEQ.

This clonotype was recorded many times. The DNA of the CDR3 is TGTGCCAGCAGCGGACACCGGGACAGAAATGAAAAACTGTTTTTT. It encodes CASSGHRDRNEKLFF. V usage is TRBV5-8 and J usage is TRBJ1-4; 7 bases align to TRBD1. With V trimmed by 4 bases and J by 5 bases, 8 bases remained unmatched. Germline loops: CDR1 SGHTS, CDR2 YDEGEE. The CDR3 is 15 residues long.

V is TRBV5-1 and J is TRBJ1-1, with a possible D match to TRBD1 (6 bases). The CDR3 contains 17 residues. V was pared by 1 base and J by 0 bases, with 16 bases between. Germline V gene lookup returns CDR1 SGHRS and CDR2 YFSETQ. CDR3 sequence (DNA): TGCGCCAGCAGCTTGATTGGCAGGGGTGCCATGAACACTGAAGCTTTCTTT. Its translation is CASSLIGRGAMNTEAFF.